This T cell receptor beta chain was observed in a study of early T cells in non-severe SARS-CoV-2 infection. This clonotype was counted a few times. TCRdb re-derived calls from the 5' RACE reads in MiXCR, one entry per CDR3 protein. The sample lists over 75,000 distinct CDR3 sequences, just under 15% occurring once. Sequenced input: whole blood. The sequence was obtained from an adult who was a healthcare worker with PCR-confirmed SARS-CoV-2 infection or an uninfected control (not recorded which).

For the CDR3, the DNA is TGCAGTGCTAGAGATCGGGCGGGAGGGGGCACAGATACGCAGTATTTT. It codes for CSARDRAGGGTDTQYF. V and J are TRBV20-1 and TRBJ2-3; 9 nucleotides align to TRBD2. The germline gives CDR1 DFQATT, CDR2 SNEGSKA (reference sequence). The CDR3 totals 16 residues. The V segment lost 0 bases and the J segment 1 base; nucleotides outside the gene matches: 5.